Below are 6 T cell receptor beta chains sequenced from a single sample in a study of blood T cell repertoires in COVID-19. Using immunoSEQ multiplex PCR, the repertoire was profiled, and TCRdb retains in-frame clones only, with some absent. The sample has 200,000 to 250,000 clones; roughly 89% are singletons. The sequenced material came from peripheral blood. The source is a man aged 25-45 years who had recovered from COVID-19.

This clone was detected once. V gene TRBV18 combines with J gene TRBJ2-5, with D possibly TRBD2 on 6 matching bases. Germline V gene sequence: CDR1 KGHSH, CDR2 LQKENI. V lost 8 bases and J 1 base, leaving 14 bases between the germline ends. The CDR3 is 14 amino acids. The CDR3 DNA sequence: TGTGCCAGCGGACTACAGGTTCTCCAAGAGACCCAGTACTTC. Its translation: CASGLQVLQETQYF. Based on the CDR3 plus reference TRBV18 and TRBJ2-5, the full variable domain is NAGVMQNPRHLVRRRGQEARLRCSPMKGHSHVYWYRQLPEEGLKFMVYLQKENIIDESGMPKERFSAEFPKEGPSILRIQQVVRGDSAAYFCASGLQVLQETQYFGPGTRLLVL.

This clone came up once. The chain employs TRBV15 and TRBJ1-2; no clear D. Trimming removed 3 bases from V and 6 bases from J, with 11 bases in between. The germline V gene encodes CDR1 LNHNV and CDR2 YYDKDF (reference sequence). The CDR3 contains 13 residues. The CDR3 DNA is TGTGCCACCAGCAGGGGGAGGGTAGATGGCTACACCTTC. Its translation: CATSRGRVDGYTF.

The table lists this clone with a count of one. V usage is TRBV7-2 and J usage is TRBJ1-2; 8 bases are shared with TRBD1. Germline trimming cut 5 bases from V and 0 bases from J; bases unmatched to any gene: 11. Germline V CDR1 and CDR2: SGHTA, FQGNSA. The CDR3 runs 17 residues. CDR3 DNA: TGTGCCAGCAGCGGTGGGAGGGACAGGTCCTCTAACTATGGCTACACCTTC. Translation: CASSGGRDRSSNYGYTF.

Written as DNA, the CDR3 is TGTGCCAGCAGTCGGACAGGTCACTCCTACAATGAGCAGTTCTTC. It is translated as CASSRTGHSYNEQFF. The chain joins TRBV2 to TRBJ2-1, with 7 bases fitting TRBD1. The CDR3 runs to 15 residues. Germline CDR1 SNHLY, CDR2 FYNNEI. The junction had 4 bases not matched to a gene; V was cut back by 5 bases and J by 0 bases.

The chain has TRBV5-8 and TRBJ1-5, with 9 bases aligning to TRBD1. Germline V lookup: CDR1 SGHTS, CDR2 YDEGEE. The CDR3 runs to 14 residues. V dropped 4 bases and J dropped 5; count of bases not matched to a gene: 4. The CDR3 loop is CASSLGQGHQPQHF. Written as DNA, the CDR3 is TGTGCCAGCAGCCTAGGACAGGGGCATCAGCCCCAGCATTTT.

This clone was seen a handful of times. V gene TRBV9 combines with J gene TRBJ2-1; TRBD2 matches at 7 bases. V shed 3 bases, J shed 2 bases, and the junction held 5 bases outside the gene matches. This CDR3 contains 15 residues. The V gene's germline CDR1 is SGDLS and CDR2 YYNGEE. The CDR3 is CASSAGGDAYNEQFF. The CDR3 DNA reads TGTGCCAGCAGCGCGGGGGGTGACGCCTACAATGAGCAGTTCTTC.